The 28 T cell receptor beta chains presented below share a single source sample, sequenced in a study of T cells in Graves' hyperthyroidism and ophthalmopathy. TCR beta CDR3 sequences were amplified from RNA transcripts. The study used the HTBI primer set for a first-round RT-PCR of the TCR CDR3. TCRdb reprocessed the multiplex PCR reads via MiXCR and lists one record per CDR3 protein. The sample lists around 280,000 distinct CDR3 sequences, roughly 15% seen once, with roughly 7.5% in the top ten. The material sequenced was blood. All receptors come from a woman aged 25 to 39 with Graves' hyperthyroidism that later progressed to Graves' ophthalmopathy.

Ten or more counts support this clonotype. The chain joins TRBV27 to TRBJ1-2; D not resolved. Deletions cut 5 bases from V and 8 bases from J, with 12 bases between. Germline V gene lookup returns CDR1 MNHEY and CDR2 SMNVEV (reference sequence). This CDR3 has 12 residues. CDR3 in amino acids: CASSDHRGGYTF. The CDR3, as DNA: TGTGCCAGCAGTGACCATCGAGGAGGCTACACCTTC.

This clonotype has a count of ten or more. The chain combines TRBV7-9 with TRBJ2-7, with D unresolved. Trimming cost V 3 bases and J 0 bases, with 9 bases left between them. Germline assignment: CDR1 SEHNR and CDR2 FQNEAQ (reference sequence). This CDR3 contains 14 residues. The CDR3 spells CASSFWSSSYEQYF. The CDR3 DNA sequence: TGTGCCAGCAGCTTTTGGTCCAGCTCCTACGAGCAGTACTTC. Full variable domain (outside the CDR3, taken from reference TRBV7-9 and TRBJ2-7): DTGVSQNPRHKITKRGQNVTFRCDPISEHNRLYWYRQTLGQGPEFLTYFQNEAQLEKSRLLSDRFSAERPKGSFSTLEIQRTEQGDSAMYLCASSFWSSSYEQYFGPGTRLTVT.

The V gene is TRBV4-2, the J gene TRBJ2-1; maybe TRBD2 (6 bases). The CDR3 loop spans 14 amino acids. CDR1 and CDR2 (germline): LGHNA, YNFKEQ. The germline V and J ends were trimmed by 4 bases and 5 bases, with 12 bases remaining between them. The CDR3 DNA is TGTGCCAGCAGCCTTGAGGGCGGGGACAATGAGCAGTTCTTC. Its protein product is CASSLEGGDNEQFF.

The CDR3 region has the DNA TGTGCCAGCAGTTACCCCACTAGCGGGAGCAGGGAGACCCAGTACTTC. Its translation: CASSYPTSGSRETQYF. This chain connects TRBV6-2 or TRBV6-3 to TRBJ2-5; 11 positions agree with TRBD2. The CDR3 has 16 residues. Trimming at V came to 2 bases and at J to 5 bases, leaving 7 bases not matched to a gene. Germline CDR1 MNHEY, CDR2 SVGEGT.

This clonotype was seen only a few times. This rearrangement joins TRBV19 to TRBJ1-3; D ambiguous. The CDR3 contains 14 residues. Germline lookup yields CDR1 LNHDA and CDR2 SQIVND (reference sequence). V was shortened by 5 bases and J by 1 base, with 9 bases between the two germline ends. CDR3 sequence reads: CASSPLVSGNTIYF. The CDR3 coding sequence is TGTGCCAGTAGTCCCCTCGTATCTGGAAACACCATATATTTT. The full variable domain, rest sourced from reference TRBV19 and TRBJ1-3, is DGGITQSPKYLFRKEGQNVTLSCEQNLNHDAMYWYRQDPGQGLRLIYYSQIVNDFQKGDIAEGYSVSREKKESFPLTVTSAQKNPTAFYLCASSPLVSGNTIYFGEGSWLTVV.

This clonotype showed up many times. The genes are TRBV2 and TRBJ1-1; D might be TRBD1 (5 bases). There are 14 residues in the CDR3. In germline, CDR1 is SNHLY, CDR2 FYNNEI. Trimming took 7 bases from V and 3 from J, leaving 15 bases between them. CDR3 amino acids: CASTGEVGDTEAFF. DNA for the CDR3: TGTGCCAGCACCGGAGAGGTGGGGGACACTGAAGCTTTCTTT.

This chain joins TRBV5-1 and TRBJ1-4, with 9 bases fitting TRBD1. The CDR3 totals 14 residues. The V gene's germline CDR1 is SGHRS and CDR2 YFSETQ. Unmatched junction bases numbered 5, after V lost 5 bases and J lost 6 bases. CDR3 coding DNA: TGCGCCAGCAGTTCTAGACAGGGGGATGAAAAACTGTTTTTT. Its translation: CASSSRQGDEKLFF.

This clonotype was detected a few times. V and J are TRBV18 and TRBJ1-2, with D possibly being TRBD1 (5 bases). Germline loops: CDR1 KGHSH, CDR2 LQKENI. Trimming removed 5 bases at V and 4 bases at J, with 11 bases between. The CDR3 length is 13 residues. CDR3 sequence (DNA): TGTGCCAGCTCAACGGGGCCAGGCTATGGCTACACCTTC. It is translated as CASSTGPGYGYTF.

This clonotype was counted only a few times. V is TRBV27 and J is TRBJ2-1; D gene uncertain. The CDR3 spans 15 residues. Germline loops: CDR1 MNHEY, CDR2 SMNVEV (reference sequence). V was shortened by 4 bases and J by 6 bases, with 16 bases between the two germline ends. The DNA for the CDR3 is TGTGCCAGCAGTTCACTCACTACCATGGGCAATGAGCAGTTCTTC. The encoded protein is CASSSLTTMGNEQFF.

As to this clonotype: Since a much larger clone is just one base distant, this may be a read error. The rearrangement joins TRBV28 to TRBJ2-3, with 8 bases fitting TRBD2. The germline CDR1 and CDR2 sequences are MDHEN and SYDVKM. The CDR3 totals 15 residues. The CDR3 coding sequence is TGTGCCGGCAGTTCTATAGCGGGGAGGGCAGATACGCAGTATTTT. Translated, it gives CAGSSIAGRADTQYF.

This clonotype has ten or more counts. The CDR3 here is CASSPGTGGVRYEQYF. The CDR3 nucleotides are TGTGCCAGCAGCCCGGGGACAGGGGGCGTACGGTACGAGCAGTACTTC. The rearrangement links TRBV11-2 to TRBJ2-7; 12 positions agree with TRBD1. CDR3 length: 16 amino acids. Trimming cost V 5 bases and J 4 bases; bases outside gene matches: 9. Germline loops: CDR1 SGHAT, CDR2 FQNNGV.

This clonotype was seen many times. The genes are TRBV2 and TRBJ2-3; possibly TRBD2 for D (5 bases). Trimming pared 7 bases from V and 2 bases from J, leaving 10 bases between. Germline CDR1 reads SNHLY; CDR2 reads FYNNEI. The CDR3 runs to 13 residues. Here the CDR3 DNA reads TGTGCCAGCAATAGGGAGATCACAGATACGCAGTATTTT. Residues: CASNREITDTQYF.

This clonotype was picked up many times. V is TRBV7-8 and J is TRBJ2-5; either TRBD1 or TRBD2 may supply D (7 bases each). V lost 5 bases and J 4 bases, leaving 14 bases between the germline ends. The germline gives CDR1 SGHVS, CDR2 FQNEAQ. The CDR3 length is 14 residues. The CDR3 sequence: CASSPGGEGETQYF. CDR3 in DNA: TGTGCCAGCAGCCCAGGGGGGGAAGGAGAGACCCAGTACTTC.

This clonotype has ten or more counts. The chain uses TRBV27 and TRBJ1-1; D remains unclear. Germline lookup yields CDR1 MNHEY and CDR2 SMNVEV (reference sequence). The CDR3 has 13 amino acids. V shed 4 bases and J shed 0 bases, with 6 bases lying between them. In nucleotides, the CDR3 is TGTGCCAGCAGTTCGTACATGAACACTGAAGCTTTCTTT. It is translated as CASSSYMNTEAFF.

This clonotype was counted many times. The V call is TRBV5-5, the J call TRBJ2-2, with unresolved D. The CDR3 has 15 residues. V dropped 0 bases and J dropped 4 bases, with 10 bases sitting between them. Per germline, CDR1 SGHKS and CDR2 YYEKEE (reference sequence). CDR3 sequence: CASSLEELRTGELFF. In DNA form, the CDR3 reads TGTGCCAGCAGCTTGGAGGAGTTACGCACCGGGGAGCTGTTTTTT.

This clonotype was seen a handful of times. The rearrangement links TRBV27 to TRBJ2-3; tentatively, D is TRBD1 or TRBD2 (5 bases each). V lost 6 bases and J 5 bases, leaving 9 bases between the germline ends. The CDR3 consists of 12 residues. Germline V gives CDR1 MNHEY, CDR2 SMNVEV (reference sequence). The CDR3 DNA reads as TGTGCCAGCAGCCAGGGAGTAGATACGCAGTATTTT. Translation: CASSQGVDTQYF.

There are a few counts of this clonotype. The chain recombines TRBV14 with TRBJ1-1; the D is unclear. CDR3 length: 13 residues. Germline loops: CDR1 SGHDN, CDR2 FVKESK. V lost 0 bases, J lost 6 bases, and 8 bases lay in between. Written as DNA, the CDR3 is TGTGCCAGCAGCCAAGATTGGGCGGCTGAAGCTTTCTTT. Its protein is CASSQDWAAEAFF.

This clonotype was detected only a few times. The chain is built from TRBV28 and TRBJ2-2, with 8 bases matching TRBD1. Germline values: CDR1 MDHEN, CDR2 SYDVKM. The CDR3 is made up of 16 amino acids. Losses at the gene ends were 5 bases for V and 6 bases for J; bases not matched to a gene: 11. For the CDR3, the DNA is TGTGCCAGCAGTCTCGATCGGACAGGGACTGCCGGGGAGCTGTTTTTT. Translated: CASSLDRTGTAGELFF.

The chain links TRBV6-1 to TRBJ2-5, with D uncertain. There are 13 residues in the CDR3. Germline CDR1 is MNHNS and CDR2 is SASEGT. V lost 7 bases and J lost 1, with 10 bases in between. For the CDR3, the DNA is TGTGCCAGCAAGTACATGTCCCAAGAGACCCAGTACTTC. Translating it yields CASKYMSQETQYF.

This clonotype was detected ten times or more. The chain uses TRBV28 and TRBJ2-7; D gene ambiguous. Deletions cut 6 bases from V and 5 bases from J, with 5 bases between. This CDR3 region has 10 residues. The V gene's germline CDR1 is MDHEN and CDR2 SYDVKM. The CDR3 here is CASRGHEQYF. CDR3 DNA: TGTGCCAGCAGAGGCCACGAGCAGTACTTC.

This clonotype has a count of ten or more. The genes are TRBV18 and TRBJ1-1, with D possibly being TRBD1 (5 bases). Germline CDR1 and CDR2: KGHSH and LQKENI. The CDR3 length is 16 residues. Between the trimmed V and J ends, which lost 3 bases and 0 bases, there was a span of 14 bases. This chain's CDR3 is CASSPGGTGMNTEAFF. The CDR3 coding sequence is TGTGCCAGCTCACCCGGGGGGACGGGGATGAACACTGAAGCTTTCTTT.

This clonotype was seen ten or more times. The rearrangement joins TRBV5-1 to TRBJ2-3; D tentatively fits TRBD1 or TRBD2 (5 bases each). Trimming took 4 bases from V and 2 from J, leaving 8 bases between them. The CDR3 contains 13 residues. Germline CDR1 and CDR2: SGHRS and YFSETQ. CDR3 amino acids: CASSTGPTDTQYF. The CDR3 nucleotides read TGCGCCAGCAGCACGGGACCCACAGATACGCAGTATTTT.

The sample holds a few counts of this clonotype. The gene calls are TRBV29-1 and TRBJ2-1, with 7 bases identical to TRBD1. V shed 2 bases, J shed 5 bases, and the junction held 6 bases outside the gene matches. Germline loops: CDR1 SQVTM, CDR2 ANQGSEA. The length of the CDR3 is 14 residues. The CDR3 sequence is CSVESRDRDNEQFF. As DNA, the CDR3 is TGCAGCGTTGAATCCCGGGACAGAGACAATGAGCAGTTCTTC.

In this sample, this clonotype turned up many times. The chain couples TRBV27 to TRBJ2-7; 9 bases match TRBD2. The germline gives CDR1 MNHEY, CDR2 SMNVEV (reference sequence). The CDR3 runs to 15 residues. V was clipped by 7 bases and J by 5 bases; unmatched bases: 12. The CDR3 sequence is CASKFESGRSNEQYF. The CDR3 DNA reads TGTGCCAGCAAATTCGAAAGCGGGAGGTCCAACGAGCAGTACTTC.

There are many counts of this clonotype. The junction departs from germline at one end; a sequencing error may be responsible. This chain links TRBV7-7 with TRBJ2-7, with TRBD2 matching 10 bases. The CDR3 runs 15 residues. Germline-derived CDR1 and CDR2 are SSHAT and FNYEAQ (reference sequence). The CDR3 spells CASSVGLAEGYEQYF. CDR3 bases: TGTGCTAGCAGCGTTGGACTAGCGGAGGGCTACGAGCAGTACTTC. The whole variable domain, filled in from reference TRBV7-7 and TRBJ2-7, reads GAGVSQSPRYKVTKRGQDVTLRCDPISSHATLYWYQQALGQGPEFLTYFNYEAQPDKSGLPSDRFSAERPEGSISTLTIQRTEQRDSAMYRCASSVGLAEGYEQYFGPGTRLTVT.

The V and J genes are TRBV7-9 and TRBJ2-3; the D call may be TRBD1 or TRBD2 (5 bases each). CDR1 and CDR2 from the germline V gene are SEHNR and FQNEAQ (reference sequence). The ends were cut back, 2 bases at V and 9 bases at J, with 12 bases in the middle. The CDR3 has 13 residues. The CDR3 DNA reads TGTGCCAGCAGCTTATTTGCCGGGGACACGCAGTATTTT. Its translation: CASSLFAGDTQYF. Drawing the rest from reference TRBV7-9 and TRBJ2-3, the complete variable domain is DTGVSQNPRHKITKRGQNVTFRCDPISEHNRLYWYRQTLGQGPEFLTYFQNEAQLEKSRLLSDRFSAERPKGSFSTLEIQRTEQGDSAMYLCASSLFAGDTQYFGPGTRLTVL.

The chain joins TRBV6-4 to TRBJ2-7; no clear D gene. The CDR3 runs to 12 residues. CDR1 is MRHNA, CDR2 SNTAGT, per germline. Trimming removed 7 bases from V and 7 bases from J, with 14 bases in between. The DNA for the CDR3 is TGTGCCAGCAAGACCACCGCCGGGGAGCAGTACTTC. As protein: CASKTTAGEQYF.

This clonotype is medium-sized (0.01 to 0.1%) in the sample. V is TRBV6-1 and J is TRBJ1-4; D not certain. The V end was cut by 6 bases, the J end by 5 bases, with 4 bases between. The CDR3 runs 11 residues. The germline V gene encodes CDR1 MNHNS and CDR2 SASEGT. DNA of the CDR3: TGTGCCAGCAGGCTGAATGAAAAACTGTTTTTT. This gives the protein CASRLNEKLFF.